This T cell receptor beta chain came from a study of cytomegalovirus exposure and HLA in healthy donors. Study details: Researchers previously reported finding just under 120 million unique TCR beta sequences from 170 million or so T cells. Genotyping of about 400 donors showed that approximately 83% belonged to the Caucasian-associated ancestry cluster. Study-wide points: The analysis excluded some indistinguishable V segments, including TRBV6-2 and TRBV6-3. TCR sequences were mostly rare, though some public TCRs occurred in many donors.

Germline CDR1 and CDR2: KGHSH and LQKENI. Trimming stripped 3 bases from V and 4 bases from J, with 15 bases between. The CDR3 spans 15 residues. Primers: 60 Vbeta forward and 13 Jbeta reverse. TCRdb's copy holds only in-frame clones and misses some; the assay was immunoSEQ multiplex PCR. This repertoire shows 140,000 to 150,000 clones, 88% found once; its top ten account for more than 0.5%. A remark on this clone: Its specificity is unknown.

This chain links TRBV18 with TRBJ1-1, with unresolved D. The TCR was taken from a woman aged 40 to 50 in good health and CMV-seronegative. Sample: PBMCs. The DNA for the CDR3 is TGTGCCAGCTCACCTGGGAGCGAGCGAGGCACTGAAGCTTTCTTT. It is translated as CASSPGSERGTEAFF.